This passage covers 19 T cell receptor beta chains from one sample sequenced in a study of early T cells in non-severe SARS-CoV-2 infection. Each CDR3 protein gets one entry after TCRdb re-called the 5' RACE reads with MiXCR. The table records about 42,000 distinct CDR3 sequences, approximately 6.2% of them present only once. Here the sequenced sample was whole blood, taken at baseline. All receptors derive from an adult who was a healthcare worker with PCR-confirmed SARS-CoV-2 infection or an uninfected control (not recorded which).

The sample holds many counts of this clonotype. This chain links TRBV7-8 with TRBJ2-4; D possibly corresponds to TRBD1 (6 bases). CDR3 length: 19 residues. Germline V gene data show CDR1 as SGHVS and CDR2 as FQNEAQ. Trimming took 2 bases from V and 2 from J, leaving 22 bases between them. The CDR3 DNA follows: TGTGCCAGCAGCTTATATGGGGATGGGGGCTATGGAACCAAAAACATTCAGTACTTC. Translated, it gives CASSLYGDGGYGTKNIQYF.

The chain employs TRBV7-9 and TRBJ1-1; a weak D match, TRBD1 (5 bases). The V gene's germline CDR1 is SEHNR and CDR2 FQNEAQ (reference sequence). The V end lost 1 base, the J end lost 4 bases, and 10 bases lay between the germline ends. The CDR3 runs 14 residues. The CDR3 DNA sequence: TGTGCCAGCAGCTTAGGAAAGGGACCCACTGAAGCTTTCTTT. It specifies CASSLGKGPTEAFF.

The CDR3 DNA reads as TGTGCCAGCGAAAGCTTGGGTTCAGGAGGCGCGCCGTACGAGCAGTACTTC. This encodes CASESLGSGGAPYEQYF. This sequence joins TRBV28 and TRBJ2-7; TRBD2 is a possible D gene (5 bases). Germline assignment: CDR1 MDHEN and CDR2 SYDVKM. The CDR3 runs 17 residues. Trimming took 8 bases from V and 4 from J, leaving 27 bases between them.

In its sample, this clonotype was seen many times. The chain joins TRBV19 to TRBJ1-2; D call uncertain. Trimming removed 6 bases at V and 4 bases at J, with 18 bases between. The CDR3 contains 15 residues. Germline V lookup: CDR1 LNHDA, CDR2 SQIVND (reference sequence). CDR3 region: CASRSSGGGPYGYTF. The CDR3 DNA sequence: TGTGCCAGTAGATCGTCCGGTGGCGGACCCTATGGCTACACCTTC.

Many counts were recorded for this clonotype. The chain joins TRBV20-1 to TRBJ1-5; D call uncertain. Trimming cost V 4 bases and J 8 bases, with 15 bases left between them. CDR3 length: 13 residues. Germline loops: CDR1 DFQATT, CDR2 SNEGSKA (reference sequence). CDR3 sequence: CSAIQNVREPQHF. For the CDR3, the DNA is TGCAGTGCTATACAGAATGTAAGAGAGCCCCAGCATTTT.

This clonotype was recorded many times. Germline and junction disagree at one end, which may indicate a read error. The V call is TRBV13, the J call TRBJ2-7; 11 nucleotides align to TRBD2. This CDR3 contains 15 residues. Germline V gene sequence: CDR1 PRHDT, CDR2 FYEKMQ (reference sequence). CDR3 sequence: CASSLGLAGQYEQYF. The DNA for the CDR3 is TGTGCCAGCAGCCTAGGACTAGCGGGTCAGTACGAGCAGTACTTC. Full variable domain (outside the CDR3, taken from reference TRBV13 and TRBJ2-7): AAGVIQSPRHLIKEKRETATLKCYPIPRHDTVYWYQQGPGQDPQFLISFYEKMQSDKGSIPDRFSAQQFSDYHSELNMSSLELGDSALYFCASSLGLAGQYEQYFGPGTRLTVT.

This clonotype occurred many times. This chain uses TRBV29-1 with TRBJ2-7; D is unresolved. The CDR3 is made up of 12 amino acids. Germline loops: CDR1 SQVTM, CDR2 ANQGSEA. Trimming took 4 bases from V and 0 from J, leaving 7 bases between them. DNA for the CDR3: TGCAGCGTTGGAGCGTCCTCCTACGAGCAGTACTTC. Translating gives CSVGASSYEQYF.

This clonotype was seen more than once but under ten times. The chain couples TRBV7-2 to TRBJ1-5; the match to TRBD1 covers 8 bases. V lost 1 base and J lost 4; bases outside the gene matches: 3. Germline V CDR1 and CDR2: SGHTA, FQGNSA. CDR3 size: 15 residues. CDR3 in DNA: TGTGCCAGCAGCTTAGGGCGACAGGGGAATCAGCCCCAGCATTTT. The encoded protein is CASSLGRQGNQPQHF.

This clonotype appeared many times. CDR3 protein: CASSRQGQPQHF. The CDR3 region has the DNA TGTGCCAGTAGCCGACAGGGGCAGCCCCAGCATTTT. This chain uses TRBV19 with TRBJ1-5, with 8 bases fitting TRBD1. Trimming at V came to 6 bases and at J to 7 bases, leaving 2 bases not matched to a gene. Germline V gene lookup returns CDR1 LNHDA and CDR2 SQIVND (reference sequence). The CDR3 contains 12 residues. Full variable domain (remainder filled in from reference TRBV19 and TRBJ1-5): DGGITQSPKYLFRKEGQNVTLSCEQNLNHDAMYWYRQDPGQGLRLIYYSQIVNDFQKGDIAEGYSVSREKKESFPLTVTSAQKNPTAFYLCASSRQGQPQHFGDGTRLSIL.

This clonotype was seen at least ten times. The chain is built from TRBV12-3 or TRBV12-4 and TRBJ1-5; possibly TRBD1 for D (6 bases). The V end was cut by 6 bases, the J end by 0 bases, with 9 bases between. CDR3 length: 14 residues. CDR3 loop: CASRATGSNQPQHF. The DNA of the CDR3 is TGTGCCAGCAGGGCGACAGGTAGCAATCAGCCCCAGCATTTT.

This clonotype was picked up many times. The rearrangement links TRBV7-2 to TRBJ1-5; D gene unclear. The germline V and J ends were trimmed by 5 bases and 6 bases, with 8 bases remaining between them. The V gene's germline CDR1 is SGHTA and CDR2 FQGNSA. The CDR3 sequence is 12 residues long. The CDR3 is CASSDRGQPQHF. CDR3 nucleotides: TGTGCCAGCAGCGATCGGGGTCAGCCCCAGCATTTT.

This clonotype was detected many times. This chain uses TRBV3-1 with TRBJ2-3; D uncertain. Germline lookup yields CDR1 LGHDT and CDR2 YNNKEL (reference sequence). V was clipped by 2 bases and J by 2 bases, with 5 bases between them. The CDR3 sequence is 13 residues long. The CDR3 bases are TGTGCCAGCAGCCAAACGTACACAGATACGCAGTATTTT. Protein: CASSQTYTDTQYF.

This clonotype was detected ten times or more. The chain employs TRBV20-1 and TRBJ2-5; 7 bases map to TRBD2. Germline V gene sequence: CDR1 DFQATT, CDR2 SNEGSKA (reference sequence). The V gene end was trimmed by 8 bases and the J gene end by 4 bases; junction bases not matched to a gene: 7. CDR3 length equals 12 residues. DNA of the CDR3: TGCAGTTCCCAAAGGGAGGGAGAGACCCAGTACTTC. Translating it yields CSSQREGETQYF.

The J gene is TRBJ1-3, the V gene TRBV3-1; D unclear. Germline V gene data show CDR1 as LGHDT and CDR2 as YNNKEL (reference sequence). The CDR3 consists of 15 residues. Trimming took 4 bases from V and 0 from J, leaving 10 bases between them. The CDR3 DNA reads as TGTGCCAGCAGCCCCCCGGGCTACTCTGGAAACACCATATATTTT. The encoded protein is CASSPPGYSGNTIYF.

This clonotype was detected only a few times. The V gene is TRBV24-1, the J gene TRBJ2-7; TRBD1 aligns across 7 bases. Germline V gives CDR1 KGHDR, CDR2 SFDVKD. The ends lost 6 bases at V and 3 bases at J; junction bases unmatched: 1. The CDR3 runs 12 residues. In DNA form, the CDR3 reads TGTGCCACCAGTCCAGGGGGCTACGAGCAGTACTTC. The encoded protein is CATSPGGYEQYF.

The chain links TRBV19 to TRBJ2-7, with a possible D match to TRBD2 (5 bases). CDR1 and CDR2 (germline): LNHDA, SQIVND (reference sequence). The germline V and J ends were trimmed by 3 bases and 4 bases, with 13 bases remaining between them. The CDR3 is 14 residues long. The CDR3 spells CASSIGLRGYEQYF. The CDR3 bases are TGTGCCAGTAGTATCGGGTTGAGAGGGTACGAGCAGTACTTC.

This clonotype was seen a handful of times. V is TRBV29-1 and J is TRBJ2-5; D gene uncertain. V gave up 5 bases and J gave up 1 base, with 2 bases separating them. Germline V gene sequence: CDR1 SQVTM, CDR2 ANQGSEA. There are 10 residues in the CDR3. This chain's CDR3 is CSVPQETQYF. The CDR3 coding sequence is TGCAGCGTTCCCCAAGAGACCCAGTACTTC.

This clonotype was seen ten or more times. The rearrangement uses TRBV12-3 or TRBV12-4 and TRBJ2-5; 11 bases agree with TRBD2. The CDR3 contains 17 residues. J was trimmed by 0 bases and V by 6 bases; bases with no gene match: 9. The DNA for the CDR3 is TGTGCCAGCAGCACGGGGACTAGCGGAAAGTACCAAGAGACCCAGTACTTC. Amino acid sequence: CASSTGTSGKYQETQYF.

This clonotype has at least ten counts. This chain joins TRBV7-2 and TRBJ2-5, with 14 bases fitting TRBD2. With V trimmed by 5 bases and J by 2 bases, 4 bases remained unmatched. CDR1 is SGHTA and CDR2 is FQGNSA in the germline V gene. This CDR3 has 16 amino acids. The CDR3 coding sequence is TGTGCCAGCAGCCATGGACTAGCGGGGGGACAAGAGACCCAGTACTTC. This sequence encodes CASSHGLAGGQETQYF.